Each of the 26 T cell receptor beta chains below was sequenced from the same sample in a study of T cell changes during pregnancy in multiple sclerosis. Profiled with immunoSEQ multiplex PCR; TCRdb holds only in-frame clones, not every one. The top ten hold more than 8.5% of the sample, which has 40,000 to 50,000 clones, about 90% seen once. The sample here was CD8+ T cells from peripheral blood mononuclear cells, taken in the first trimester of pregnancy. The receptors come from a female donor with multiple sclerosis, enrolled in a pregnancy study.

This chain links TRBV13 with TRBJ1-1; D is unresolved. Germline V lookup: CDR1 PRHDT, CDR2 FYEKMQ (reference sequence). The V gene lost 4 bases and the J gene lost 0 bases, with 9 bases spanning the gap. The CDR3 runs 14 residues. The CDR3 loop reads CASSSSEVNTEAFF. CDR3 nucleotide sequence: TGTGCCAGCAGCTCCTCAGAGGTGAACACTGAAGCTTTCTTT.

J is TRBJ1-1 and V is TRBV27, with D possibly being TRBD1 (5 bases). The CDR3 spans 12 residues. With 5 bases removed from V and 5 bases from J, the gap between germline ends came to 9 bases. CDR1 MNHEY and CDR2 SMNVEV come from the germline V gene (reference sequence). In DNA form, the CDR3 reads TGTGCCAGCAGTCCCAAGGGGACTGAAGCTTTCTTT. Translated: CASSPKGTEAFF.

The DNA of the CDR3 is TGTGCCAGCATTCTAACGGGGGGAGGATTTACGCAGTATTTT. It codes for CASILTGGGFTQYF. The J gene is TRBJ2-3, the V gene TRBV27, with 7 bases fitting TRBD2. V lost 7 bases, J lost 8 bases, and 12 bases stayed unmatched. The CDR3 extends over 14 amino acids. Germline CDR1 MNHEY, CDR2 SMNVEV (reference sequence).

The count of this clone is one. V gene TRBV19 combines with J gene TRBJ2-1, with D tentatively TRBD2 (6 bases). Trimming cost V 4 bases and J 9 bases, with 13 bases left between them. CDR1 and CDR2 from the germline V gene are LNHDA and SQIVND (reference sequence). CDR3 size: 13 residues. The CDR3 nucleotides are TGTGCCAGTAGTACTGGGCTAGCGCTTGAGCAGTTCTTC. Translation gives CASSTGLALEQFF.

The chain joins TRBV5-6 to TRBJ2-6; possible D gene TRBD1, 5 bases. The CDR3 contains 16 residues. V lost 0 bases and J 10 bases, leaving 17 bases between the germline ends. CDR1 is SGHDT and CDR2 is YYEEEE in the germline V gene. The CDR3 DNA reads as TGTGCCAGCAGCTTGGGAAGGCAAGGGGTTTTAAACGTCCTGACTTTC. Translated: CASSLGRQGVLNVLTF.

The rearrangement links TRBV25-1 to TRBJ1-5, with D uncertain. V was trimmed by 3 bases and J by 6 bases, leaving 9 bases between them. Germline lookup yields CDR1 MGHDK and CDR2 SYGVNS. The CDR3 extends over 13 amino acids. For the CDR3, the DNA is TGTGCCAGCAGTGATTCCTCAGGTCAGCCCCAGCATTTT. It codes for CASSDSSGQPQHF.

CDR3 nucleotide sequence: TGTGCCAGCACGGCTGGGGGCGAGACCCAGTACTTC. It translates to CASTAGGETQYF. The chain couples TRBV7-2 to TRBJ2-5, with D possibly TRBD1 on 6 matching bases. Germline-derived CDR1 and CDR2 are SGHTA and FQGNSA. V lost 7 bases and J lost 5, with 11 bases in between. The CDR3 sequence is 12 residues long.

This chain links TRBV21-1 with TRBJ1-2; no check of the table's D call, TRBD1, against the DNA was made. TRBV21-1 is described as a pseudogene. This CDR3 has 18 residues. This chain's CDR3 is CASSKKGRITQVRLGYTF. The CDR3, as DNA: TGTGCCAGCAGCAAAAAGGGGCGGATTACGCAGGTCCGGCTAGGCTACACCTTC.

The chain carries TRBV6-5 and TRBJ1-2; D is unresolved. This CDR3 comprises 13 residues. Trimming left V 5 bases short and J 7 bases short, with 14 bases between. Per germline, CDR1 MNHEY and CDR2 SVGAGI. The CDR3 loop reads CASSPDPEGGYTF. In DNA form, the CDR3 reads TGTGCCAGCAGTCCAGACCCGGAGGGTGGCTACACCTTC.

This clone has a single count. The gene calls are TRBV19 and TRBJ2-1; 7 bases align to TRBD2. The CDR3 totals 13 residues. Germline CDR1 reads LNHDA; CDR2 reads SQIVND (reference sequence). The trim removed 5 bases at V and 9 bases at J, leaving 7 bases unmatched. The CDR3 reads CASSALGGLEQFF. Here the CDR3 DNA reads TGTGCCAGTAGTGCCCTGGGAGGGCTTGAGCAGTTCTTC.

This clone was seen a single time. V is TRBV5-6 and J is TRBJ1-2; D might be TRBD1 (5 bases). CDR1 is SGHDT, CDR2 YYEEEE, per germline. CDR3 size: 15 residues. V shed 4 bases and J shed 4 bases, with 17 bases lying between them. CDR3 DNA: TGTGCCAGCAGCCAGGCGACAGCCCCCACCTATGGCTACACCTTC. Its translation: CASSQATAPTYGYTF. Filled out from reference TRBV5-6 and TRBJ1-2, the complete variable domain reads DAGVTQSPTHLIKTRGQQVTLRCSPKSGHDTVSWYQQALGQGPQFIFQYYEEEERQRGNFPDRFSGHQFPNYSSELNVNALLLGDSALYLCASSQATAPTYGYTFGSGTRLTVV.

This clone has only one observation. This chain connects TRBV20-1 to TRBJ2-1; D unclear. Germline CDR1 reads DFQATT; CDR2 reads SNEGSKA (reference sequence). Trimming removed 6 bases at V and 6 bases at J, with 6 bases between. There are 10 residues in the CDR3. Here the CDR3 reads CSAHFNEQFF. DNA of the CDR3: TGCAGTGCCCACTTCAATGAGCAGTTCTTC.

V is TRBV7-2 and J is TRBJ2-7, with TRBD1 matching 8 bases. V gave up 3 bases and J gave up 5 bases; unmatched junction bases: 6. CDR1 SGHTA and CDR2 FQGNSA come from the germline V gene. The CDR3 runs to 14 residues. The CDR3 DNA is TGTGCCAGCAGCTTGAGCGGACAGGGTGACGAGCAGTACTTC. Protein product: CASSLSGQGDEQYF.

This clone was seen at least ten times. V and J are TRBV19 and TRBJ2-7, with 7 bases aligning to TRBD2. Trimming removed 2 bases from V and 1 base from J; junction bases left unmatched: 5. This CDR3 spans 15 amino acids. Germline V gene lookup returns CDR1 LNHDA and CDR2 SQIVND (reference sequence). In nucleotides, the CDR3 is TGTGCCAGTAGTATAAGCCCAGCGGGATCCTACGAGCAGTACTTC. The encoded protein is CASSISPAGSYEQYF.

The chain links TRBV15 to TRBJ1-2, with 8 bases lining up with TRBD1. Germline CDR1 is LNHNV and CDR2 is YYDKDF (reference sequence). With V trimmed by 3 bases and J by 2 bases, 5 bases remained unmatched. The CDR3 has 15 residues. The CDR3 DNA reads TGTGCCACCAGCAGGGAACAGGGGGTAAACTATGGCTACACCTTC. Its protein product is CATSREQGVNYGYTF.

DNA of the CDR3: TGTGCCAGTAGTATTTCCGGGACAGGGATCGGCAATCAGCCCCAGCATTTT. Translating it yields CASSISGTGIGNQPQHF. The chain combines TRBV19 with TRBJ1-5; 9 bases match TRBD1. V shed 3 bases and J 2 bases; nucleotides not matched to a gene: 8. The CDR3 totals 17 residues. CDR1 and CDR2 from the germline V gene are LNHDA and SQIVND (reference sequence).

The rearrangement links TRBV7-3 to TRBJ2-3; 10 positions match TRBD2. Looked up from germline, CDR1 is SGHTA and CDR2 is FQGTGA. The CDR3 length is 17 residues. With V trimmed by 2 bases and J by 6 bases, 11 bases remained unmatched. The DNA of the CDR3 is TGTGCCAGCAGCTTACAACTAGCGGGGACGATGCTGGATACGCAGTATTTT. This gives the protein CASSLQLAGTMLDTQYF. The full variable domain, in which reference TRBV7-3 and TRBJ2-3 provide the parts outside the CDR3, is GAGVSQTPSNKVTEKGKYVELRCDPISGHTALYWYRQSLGQGPEFLIYFQGTGAADDSGLPNDRFFAVRPEGSVSTLKIQRTERGDSAVYLCASSLQLAGTMLDTQYFGPGTRLTVL.

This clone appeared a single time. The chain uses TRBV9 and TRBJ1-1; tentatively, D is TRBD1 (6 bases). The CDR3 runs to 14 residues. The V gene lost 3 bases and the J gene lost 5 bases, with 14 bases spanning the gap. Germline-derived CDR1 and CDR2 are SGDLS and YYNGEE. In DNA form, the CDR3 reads TGTGCCAGCAGCGCTACAGGGTTAGGGACTGAAGCTTTCTTT. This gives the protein CASSATGLGTEAFF.

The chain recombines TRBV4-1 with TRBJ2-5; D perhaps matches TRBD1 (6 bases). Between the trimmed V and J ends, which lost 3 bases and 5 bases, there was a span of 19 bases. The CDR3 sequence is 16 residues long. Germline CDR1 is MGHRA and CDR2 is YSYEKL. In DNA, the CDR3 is TGCGCCAGCAGCCAGGCATTATCCCAGGGGACGGAGACCCAGTACTTC. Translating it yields CASSQALSQGTETQYF.

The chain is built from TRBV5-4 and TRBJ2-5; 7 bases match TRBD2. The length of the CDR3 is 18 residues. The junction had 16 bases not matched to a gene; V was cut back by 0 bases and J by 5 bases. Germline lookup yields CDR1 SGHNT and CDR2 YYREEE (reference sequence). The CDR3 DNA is TGTGCCAGCAGCTTGGGACTACTTAGCGGGCCCTCAAGGGAGACCCAGTACTTC. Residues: CASSLGLLSGPSRETQYF.

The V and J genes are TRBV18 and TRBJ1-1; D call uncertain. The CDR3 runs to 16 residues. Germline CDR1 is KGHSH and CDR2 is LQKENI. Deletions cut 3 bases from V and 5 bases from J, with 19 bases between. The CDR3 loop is CASSPPGVGSNTEAFF. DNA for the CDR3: TGTGCCAGCTCACCCCCCGGGGTGGGGAGTAATACTGAAGCTTTCTTT.

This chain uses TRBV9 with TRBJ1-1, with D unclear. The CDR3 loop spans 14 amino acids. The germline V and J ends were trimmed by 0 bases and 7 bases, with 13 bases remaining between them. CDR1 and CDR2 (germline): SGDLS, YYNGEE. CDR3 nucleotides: TGTGCCAGCAGCGTAGTACCGGGTTCGGGTGAAGCTTTCTTT. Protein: CASSVVPGSGEAFF. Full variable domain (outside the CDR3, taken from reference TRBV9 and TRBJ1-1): DSGVTQTPKHLITATGQRVTLRCSPRSGDLSVYWYQQSLDQGLQFLIQYYNGEERAKGNILERFSAQQFPDLHSELNLSSLELGDSALYFCASSVVPGSGEAFFGQGTRLTVV.

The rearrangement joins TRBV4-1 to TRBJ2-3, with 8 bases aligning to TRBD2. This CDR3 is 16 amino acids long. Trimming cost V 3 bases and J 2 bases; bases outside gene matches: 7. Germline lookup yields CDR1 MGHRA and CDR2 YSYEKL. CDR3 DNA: TGCGCCAGCAGCCAGCCGACTAGCGCGAACACAGATACGCAGTATTTT. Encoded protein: CASSQPTSANTDTQYF.

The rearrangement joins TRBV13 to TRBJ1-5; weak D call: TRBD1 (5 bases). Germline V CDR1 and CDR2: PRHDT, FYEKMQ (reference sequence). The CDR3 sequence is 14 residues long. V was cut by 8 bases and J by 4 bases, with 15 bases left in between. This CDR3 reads CASASAGTNQPQHF. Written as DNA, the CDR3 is TGTGCCAGCGCCTCGGCGGGGACTAATCAGCCCCAGCATTTT. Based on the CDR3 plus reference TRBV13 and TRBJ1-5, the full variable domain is AAGVIQSPRHLIKEKRETATLKCYPIPRHDTVYWYQQGPGQDPQFLISFYEKMQSDKGSIPDRFSAQQFSDYHSELNMSSLELGDSALYFCASASAGTNQPQHFGDGTRLSIL.

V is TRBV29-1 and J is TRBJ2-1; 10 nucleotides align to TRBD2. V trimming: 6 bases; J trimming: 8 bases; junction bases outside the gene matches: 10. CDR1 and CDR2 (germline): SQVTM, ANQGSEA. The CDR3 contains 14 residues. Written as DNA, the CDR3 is TGCAGCGTCGACCTAGCGGGAGTAGTCGATGAGCAGTTCTTC. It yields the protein CSVDLAGVVDEQFF.

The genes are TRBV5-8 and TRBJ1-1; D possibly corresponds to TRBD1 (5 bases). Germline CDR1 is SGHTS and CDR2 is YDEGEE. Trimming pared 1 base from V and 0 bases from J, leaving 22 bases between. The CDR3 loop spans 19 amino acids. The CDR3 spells CASSLPGRTYQEMNTEAFF. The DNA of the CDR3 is TGTGCCAGCAGCTTGCCAGGGCGAACATACCAAGAAATGAACACTGAAGCTTTCTTT.